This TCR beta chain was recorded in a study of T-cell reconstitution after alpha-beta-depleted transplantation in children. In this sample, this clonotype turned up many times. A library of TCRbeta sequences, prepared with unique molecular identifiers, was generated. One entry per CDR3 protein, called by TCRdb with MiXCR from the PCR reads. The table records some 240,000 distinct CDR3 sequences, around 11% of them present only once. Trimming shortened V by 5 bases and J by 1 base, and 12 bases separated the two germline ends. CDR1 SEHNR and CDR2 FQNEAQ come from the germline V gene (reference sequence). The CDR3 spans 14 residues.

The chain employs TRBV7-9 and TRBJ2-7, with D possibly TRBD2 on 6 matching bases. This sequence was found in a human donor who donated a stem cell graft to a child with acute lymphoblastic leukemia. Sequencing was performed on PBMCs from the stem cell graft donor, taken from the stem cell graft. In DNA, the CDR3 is TGTGCCAGCAGCCCCCCAGGGACTTCCTACGAGCAGTACTTC. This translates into CASSPPGTSYEQYF.